A single sample is the source of the 31 T cell receptor beta chains below, sequenced in a study of OX40 agonist ivuxolimab in advanced cancers. Sequencing used immunoSEQ multiplex PCR; TCRdb keeps in-frame clones, though not all of them. The repertoire holds about 86,000 clones, with about 90% as singletons. The source material was CD4+ or CD8+ T cells sorted from blood, sampled in a trial of the OX40 agonist ivuxolimab. The origin of the receptors is an adult with an advanced solid tumor such as melanoma, head and neck, liver or kidney cancer.

The chain uses TRBV18 and TRBJ2-7; possible D gene TRBD2, 5 bases. V lost 3 bases to trimming and J lost 1 base, with 13 bases between them. From germline, CDR1 is KGHSH and CDR2 LQKENI. The CDR3 covers 15 residues. The CDR3 DNA sequence: TGTGCCAGCTCACCTGGGGAGACGAGGTCCTACGAGCAGTACTTC. Translation: CASSPGETRSYEQYF.

The chain carries TRBV7-3 and TRBJ1-2; D possibly corresponds to TRBD1 (5 bases). Germline V gives CDR1 SGHTA, CDR2 FQGTGA. The CDR3 length is 14 residues. V was pared by 5 bases and J by 4 bases, with 14 bases between. This CDR3 is CASSPGAGLYGYTF. Here the CDR3 DNA reads TGTGCCAGCAGCCCCGGGGCAGGCCTCTATGGCTACACCTTC.

This sequence joins TRBV10-2 and TRBJ2-3; 7 bases line up with TRBD1. With V trimmed by 8 bases and J by 4 bases, 12 bases remained unmatched. Germline CDR1 WSHSY, CDR2 SAAADI. CDR3 size: 15 residues. CDR3 bases: TGCGCCAGCGGGACGCCCAGGGGGACGCCAGATACGCAGTATTTT. Amino acid sequence: CASGTPRGTPDTQYF.

The chain links TRBV7-9 to TRBJ1-2, with TRBD1 as a possible D gene (5 bases). With 2 bases removed from V and 7 bases from J, the gap between germline ends came to 14 bases. This CDR3 region has 14 residues. Germline V CDR1 and CDR2: SEHNR, FQNEAQ (reference sequence). The CDR3 bases are TGTGCCAGCAGCTTAATCGGAGGGGTTCGTGGCTACACCTTC. It is translated as CASSLIGGVRGYTF.

This clone was seen just once. This chain joins TRBV27 and TRBJ1-2; D may be TRBD1 (6 bases). V gave up 6 bases and J gave up 1 base, with 12 bases separating them. The germline V gene encodes CDR1 MNHEY and CDR2 SMNVEV (reference sequence). The CDR3 is 14 amino acids. The CDR3 sequence: CASRPDRRNYGYTF. As DNA, the CDR3 is TGTGCCAGCAGACCAGACAGGCGTAACTATGGCTACACCTTC.

V usage is TRBV4-2 and J usage is TRBJ2-1; 7 nucleotides line up with TRBD2. Germline assignment: CDR1 LGHNA and CDR2 YNFKEQ. This CDR3 has 16 residues. The trim removed 5 bases at V and 5 bases at J, leaving 12 bases unmatched. CDR3 region: CASSMQRLAVNNEQFF. DNA of the CDR3: TGTGCCAGCAGCATGCAGAGGCTAGCGGTTAACAATGAGCAGTTCTTC.

This chain uses TRBV2 with TRBJ2-3; 10 bases line up with TRBD2. V shed 10 bases and J 4 bases; nucleotides not matched to a gene: 11. Germline assignment: CDR1 SNHLY and CDR2 FYNNEI. The CDR3 is made up of 15 amino acids. In DNA, the CDR3 is TGTGCCATCCCAAGAACTAGCGGGATTTCAGATACGCAGTATTTT. This sequence encodes CAIPRTSGISDTQYF.

This chain links TRBV11-2 with TRBJ2-3; D is possibly TRBD2 (6 bases). The germline CDR1 and CDR2 sequences are SGHAT and FQNNGV. The length of the CDR3 is 17 residues. Trimming took off 0 bases at V and 1 base at J, with 14 bases between the two ends. CDR3 protein: CASSLDHDASGTDTQYF. The CDR3 DNA reads TGTGCCAGCAGCTTAGATCACGACGCTAGCGGCACAGATACGCAGTATTTT. The full variable domain, its missing parts supplied by reference TRBV11-2 and TRBJ2-3, is EAGVAQSPRYKIIEKRQSVAFWCNPISGHATLYWYQQILGQGPKLLIQFQNNGVVDDSQLPKDRFSAERLKGVDSTLKIQPAKLEDSAVYLCASSLDHDASGTDTQYFGPGTRLTVL.

The chain links TRBV7-9 to TRBJ1-1; D unresolved. Germline CDR1 is SEHNR and CDR2 is FQNEAQ (reference sequence). CDR3 length: 13 residues. V lost 8 bases and J lost 4, with 14 bases in between. The CDR3 DNA reads TGTGCCAGCCCCAGGCAAGTCGGCACTGAAGCTTTCTTT. It yields the protein CASPRQVGTEAFF.

This rearrangement joins TRBV30 to TRBJ1-2, with a tentative D call TRBD1 (5 bases). V gave up 1 base and J gave up 4 bases, with 10 bases separating them. Germline V gene lookup returns CDR1 GTSNPN and CDR2 SVGIG (reference sequence). The CDR3 is 13 amino acids. The CDR3, as DNA: TGTGCCTGGAGTGGGGGGATCTTCTATGGCTACACCTTC. It is translated as CAWSGGIFYGYTF.

This clone has a single count. The chain carries TRBV30 and TRBJ2-3, with D possibly matching TRBD2 (6 bases). Germline lookup yields CDR1 GTSNPN and CDR2 SVGIG (reference sequence). CDR3 size: 13 residues. The V and J ends lost 4 bases and 4 bases respectively, with 12 bases between them. The CDR3 region is CAWTLGSADTQYF. The CDR3 region has the DNA TGTGCCTGGACTCTCGGGAGTGCAGATACGCAGTATTTT.

The V gene is TRBV6-6, the J gene TRBJ1-1, with 10 nucleotides matching TRBD1. The trim removed 6 bases at V and 5 bases at J, leaving 3 bases unmatched. The germline gives CDR1 MNHNY, CDR2 SVGAGI (reference sequence). The CDR3 extends over 13 amino acids. This chain's CDR3 is CASSDRGRTEAFF. Here the CDR3 DNA reads TGTGCCAGCAGCGACAGGGGGCGGACTGAAGCTTTCTTT.

The chain carries TRBV27 and TRBJ2-1, with a possible D match to TRBD2 (6 bases). V lost 8 bases and J lost 8, with 19 bases in between. The CDR3 loop spans 14 amino acids. The germline CDR1 and CDR2 sequences are MNHEY and SMNVEV (reference sequence). The CDR3 region is CASCIRGGGHEQFF. DNA of the CDR3: TGTGCCAGCTGTATCCGGGGAGGAGGGCATGAGCAGTTCTTC.

This rearrangement joins TRBV5-1 to TRBJ2-7; 15 positions match TRBD2. The germline gives CDR1 SGHRS, CDR2 YFSETQ. The V and J ends lost 4 bases and 3 bases, in that order; junction bases with no gene match: 11. This CDR3 is 18 amino acids long. CDR3 sequence (DNA): TGCGCCAGCAGCGATGGGACTAGCGGGAGGATATCGTACTACGAGCAGTACTTC. It specifies CASSDGTSGRISYYEQYF.

The rearrangement uses TRBV9 and TRBJ2-1, with 8 bases matching TRBD2. This CDR3 has 16 amino acids. The germline V gene encodes CDR1 SGDLS and CDR2 YYNGEE. Trimming at V came to 0 bases and at J to 2 bases, leaving 4 bases not matched to a gene. The CDR3 loop reads CASSVAAGAPYNEQFF. The DNA for the CDR3 is TGTGCCAGCAGCGTAGCAGCGGGAGCCCCCTACAATGAGCAGTTCTTC. Supplemented by reference TRBV9 and TRBJ2-1, the full variable domain reads DSGVTQTPKHLITATGQRVTLRCSPRSGDLSVYWYQQSLDQGLQFLIQYYNGEERAKGNILERFSAQQFPDLHSELNLSSLELGDSALYFCASSVAAGAPYNEQFFGPGTRLTVL.

The CDR3 loop reads CASSLLQVRYEQYF. The CDR3 region has the DNA TGTGCCAGCAGCTTATTGCAGGTCAGGTACGAGCAGTACTTC. J is TRBJ2-7 and V is TRBV13; D not certain. Trimming cost V 2 bases and J 4 bases, with 12 bases left between them. The CDR3 sequence is 14 residues long. The germline V gene encodes CDR1 PRHDT and CDR2 FYEKMQ (reference sequence).

The genes are TRBV5-6 and TRBJ1-1, with 7 bases lining up with TRBD1. Germline V gene lookup returns CDR1 SGHDT and CDR2 YYEEEE. The CDR3 loop spans 14 amino acids. V shed 4 bases and J 2 bases; nucleotides not matched to a gene: 5. CDR3 bases: TGTGCCAGCAGCGTGGGACAGTTAAACACTGAAGCTTTCTTT. Translated, it gives CASSVGQLNTEAFF.

V gene TRBV2 combines with J gene TRBJ2-5; D uncertain. V was trimmed by 3 bases and J by 5 bases, leaving 13 bases between them. The CDR3 has 14 amino acids. Germline loops: CDR1 SNHLY, CDR2 FYNNEI. CDR3 residues: CASSEVGPFETQYF. The CDR3 region has the DNA TGTGCCAGCAGTGAGGTTGGGCCTTTCGAGACCCAGTACTTC.

The rearrangement links TRBV10-2 to TRBJ1-1, with no clear D. CDR1 and CDR2 from the germline V gene are WSHSY and SAAADI. The ends were cut back, 4 bases at V and 5 bases at J, with 8 bases in the middle. The CDR3 is 12 residues long. CDR3 sequence: CASSVLKTEAFF. The DNA for the CDR3 is TGCGCCAGCAGTGTCCTAAAGACTGAAGCTTTCTTT.

The V call is TRBV30, the J call TRBJ2-3; D not resolved. The CDR3 is 12 residues long. V dropped 0 bases and J dropped 6 bases, with 7 bases sitting between them. Per the germline V gene, CDR1 is GTSNPN and CDR2 is SVGIG (reference sequence). The CDR3 is CAWSVTRDTQYF. Here the CDR3 DNA reads TGTGCCTGGAGTGTTACCCGGGATACGCAGTATTTT.

The gene calls are TRBV7-8 and TRBJ2-3, with 8 bases identical to TRBD2. From germline, CDR1 is SGHVS and CDR2 FQNEAQ. The CDR3 has 15 residues. Trimming removed 0 bases from V and 6 bases from J; junction bases left unmatched: 5. The CDR3 coding sequence is TGTGCCAGCAGCTTAGCAGCGGGAGAAGGGGATACGCAGTATTTT. Amino acid sequence: CASSLAAGEGDTQYF.

This chain links TRBV6-5 with TRBJ2-1; D gene uncertain. CDR3 length equals 13 residues. Germline V gives CDR1 MNHEY, CDR2 SVGAGI. Trimming took off 9 bases at V and 2 bases at J, with 11 bases between the two ends. The CDR3 reads CASSIAPYNEQFF. CDR3 coding DNA: TGTGCCAGTTCAATTGCCCCCTACAATGAGCAGTTCTTC.

The rearrangement links TRBV6-1 to TRBJ1-1; 7 positions match TRBD1. Trimming took 6 bases from V and 5 from J; bases not matched to a gene: 9. CDR1 is MNHNS and CDR2 is SASEGT in the germline V gene. The length of the CDR3 is 14 residues. DNA of the CDR3: TGTGCCAGCAGCTATACCCGACAGGGTACTGAAGCTTTCTTT. Protein sequence: CASSYTRQGTEAFF.

This sequence joins TRBV4-1 and TRBJ2-5; 10 bases are a match to TRBD2. Germline loops: CDR1 MGHRA, CDR2 YSYEKL. The CDR3 length is 14 residues. Trimming took 4 bases from V and 3 from J; bases not matched to a gene: 2. CDR3 sequence: CASSLGLAEETQYF. The CDR3 DNA reads as TGCGCCAGCAGCCTTGGACTAGCGGAAGAGACCCAGTACTTC.

This clone was observed a few times. This rearrangement joins TRBV7-3 to TRBJ2-3; 10 positions match TRBD2. This CDR3 comprises 16 residues. V lost 5 bases to trimming and J lost 3 bases; unmatched junction nucleotides: 8. In germline, CDR1 is SGHTA, CDR2 FQGTGA. The DNA of the CDR3 is TGTGCCAGCAGCCCCCTAGCGGGAGCGGGGACAGATACGCAGTATTTT. This translates into CASSPLAGAGTDTQYF.

Turning to this clone: The same CDR3 arises from other DNA sequences in this sample as well. V and J are TRBV4-1 and TRBJ2-7, with D unresolved. Germline-derived CDR1 and CDR2 are MGHRA and YSYEKL. CDR3 length equals 13 residues. Deletions cut 1 base from V and 1 base from J, with 5 bases between. The CDR3 reads CASSQAGSYEQYF. CDR3 nucleotide sequence: TGCGCCAGCAGCCAAGCCGGATCCTACGAGCAGTACTTC.

The chain recombines TRBV7-9 with TRBJ1-1; D is unclear. V lost 5 bases and J lost 5, with 12 bases in between. The CDR3 is 13 amino acids. Germline values: CDR1 SEHNR, CDR2 FQNEAQ (reference sequence). CDR3 sequence reads: CASSIGRETEAFF. In DNA form, the CDR3 reads TGTGCCAGCAGCATCGGGCGGGAAACTGAAGCTTTCTTT.

The chain recombines TRBV9 with TRBJ2-7; TRBD1 aligns across 9 bases. CDR3 length equals 14 residues. From germline, CDR1 is SGDLS and CDR2 YYNGEE. Trimming took 0 bases from V and 8 from J; bases not matched to a gene: 6. CDR3 DNA: TGTGCCAGCAGCGTAGAGGGACAGGGATTACAGCAGTACTTC. The encoded protein is CASSVEGQGLQQYF.

The gene calls are TRBV14 and TRBJ2-3; D possibly corresponds to TRBD1 (5 bases). With 6 bases removed from V and 3 bases from J, the gap between germline ends came to 10 bases. This CDR3 has 13 amino acids. The germline CDR1 and CDR2 sequences are SGHDN and FVKESK. The CDR3 spells CASSPRQTDTQYF. CDR3 sequence (DNA): TGTGCCAGCAGTCCCCGACAGACAGATACGCAGTATTTT.

This chain joins TRBV11-3 and TRBJ2-7, with D maybe TRBD1 (5 bases). Germline loops: CDR1 SGHNT, CDR2 YENEEA. The CDR3 sequence is 13 residues long. V dropped 8 bases and J dropped 2 bases, with 13 bases sitting between them. DNA of the CDR3: TGTGCCAGCTCAGGGCCCTTAGCCTACGAGCAGTACTTC. It is translated as CASSGPLAYEQYF.

This clone was counted between two and nine times. The chain combines TRBV18 with TRBJ2-7, with D possibly being TRBD2 (5 bases). Germline V CDR1 and CDR2: KGHSH, LQKENI. CDR3 size: 14 residues. Trimming pared 3 bases from V and 5 bases from J, leaving 14 bases between. CDR3 protein: CASSPGIGPDEQYF. CDR3 nucleotide sequence: TGTGCCAGCTCACCCGGGATAGGGCCGGACGAGCAGTACTTC.